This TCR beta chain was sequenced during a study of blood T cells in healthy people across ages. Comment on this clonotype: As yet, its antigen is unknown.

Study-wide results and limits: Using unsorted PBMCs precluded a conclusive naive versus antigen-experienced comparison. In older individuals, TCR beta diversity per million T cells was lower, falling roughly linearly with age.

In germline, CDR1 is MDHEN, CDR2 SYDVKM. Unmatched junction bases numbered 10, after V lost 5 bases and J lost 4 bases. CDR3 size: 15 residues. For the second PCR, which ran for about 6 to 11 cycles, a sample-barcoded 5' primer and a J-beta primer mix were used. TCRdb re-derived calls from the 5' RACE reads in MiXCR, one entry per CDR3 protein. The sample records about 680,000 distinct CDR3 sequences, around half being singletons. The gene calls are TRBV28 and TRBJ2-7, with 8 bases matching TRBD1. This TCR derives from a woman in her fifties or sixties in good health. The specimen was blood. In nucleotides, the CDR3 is TGTGCCAGCAGTCCCCCTACAGGGGGTAGGTACGAGCAGTACTTC. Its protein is CASSPPTGGRYEQYF. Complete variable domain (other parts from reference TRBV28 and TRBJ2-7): DVKVTQSSRYLVKRTGEKVFLECVQDMDHENMFWYRQDPGLGLRLIYFSYDVKMKEKGDIPEGYSVSREKKERFSLILESASTNQTSMYLCASSPPTGGRYEQYFGPGTRLTVT.